Following are 5 T cell receptor beta chains from one sample sequenced in a study of CD8 T cells in ankylosing spondylitis. MiXCR was run by TCRdb on the 5' RACE reads, yielding one entry per CDR3 protein. The sample lists about 160,000 distinct CDR3 sequences, under 45% occurring once. The specimen sequenced was synovial fluid, either unsorted or a sorted T cell fraction (not recorded which). These receptors were collected from a male donor with ankylosing spondylitis.

This clonotype was counted between two and nine times. The chain uses TRBV5-1 and TRBJ1-1; D gene unclear. There are 13 residues in the CDR3. Germline V gene sequence: CDR1 SGHRS, CDR2 YFSETQ. V gave up 5 bases and J gave up 1 base, with 9 bases separating them. CDR3 nucleotides: TGCGCCAGCAGTCATACAAAGAACACTGAAGCTTTCTTT. It encodes CASSHTKNTEAFF.

This chain connects TRBV5-1 to TRBJ1-3; the D gene is possibly TRBD1 (6 bases). Trimming stripped 1 base from V and 7 bases from J, with 15 bases between. Germline V gene data show CDR1 as SGHRS and CDR2 as YFSETQ. The CDR3 is 15 amino acids. CDR3: CASSLSTGWLNTIYF. Written as DNA, the CDR3 is TGCGCCAGCAGCTTGAGCACAGGGTGGTTGAACACCATATATTTT.

The rearrangement joins TRBV24-1 to TRBJ2-3; D uncertain. With 1 base removed from V and 4 bases from J, the gap between germline ends came to 17 bases. CDR3 length: 17 residues. Germline CDR1 KGHDR, CDR2 SFDVKD. The chain's CDR3 is CATSDFAVGPGSDTQYF. DNA for the CDR3: TGTGCCACCAGTGATTTTGCGGTAGGGCCCGGGTCAGATACGCAGTATTTT.

This chain connects TRBV7-9 to TRBJ2-2; D ambiguous. Deletions cut 5 bases from V and 3 bases from J, with 7 bases between. CDR3 length equals 13 residues. Looked up from germline, CDR1 is SEHNR and CDR2 is FQNEAQ (reference sequence). This CDR3 is CASSETYTGELFF. CDR3 bases: TGTGCCAGCAGCGAAACATACACCGGGGAGCTGTTTTTT.

In this sample, this clonotype turned up once. V is TRBV18 and J is TRBJ2-7; D gene uncertain. The CDR3 covers 17 residues. The germline V gene encodes CDR1 KGHSH and CDR2 LQKENI. Trimming took 2 bases from V and 1 from J, leaving 18 bases between them. The CDR3 region has the DNA TGTGCCAGCTCACCAATAGCCCTCCGGGTCCCTTCCTACGAGCAGTACTTC. This gives the protein CASSPIALRVPSYEQYF.